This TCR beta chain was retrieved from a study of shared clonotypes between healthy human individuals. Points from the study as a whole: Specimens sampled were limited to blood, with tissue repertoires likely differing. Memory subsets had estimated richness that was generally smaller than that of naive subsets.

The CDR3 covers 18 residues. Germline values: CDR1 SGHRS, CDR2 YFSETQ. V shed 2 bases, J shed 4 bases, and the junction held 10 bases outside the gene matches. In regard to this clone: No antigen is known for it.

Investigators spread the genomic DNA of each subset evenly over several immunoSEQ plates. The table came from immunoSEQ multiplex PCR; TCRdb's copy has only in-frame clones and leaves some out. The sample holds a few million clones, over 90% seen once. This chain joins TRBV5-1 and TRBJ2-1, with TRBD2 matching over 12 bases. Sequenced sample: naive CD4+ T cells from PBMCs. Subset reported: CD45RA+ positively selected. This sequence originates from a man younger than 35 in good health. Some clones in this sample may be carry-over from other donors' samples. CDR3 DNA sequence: TGCGCCAGCAGCTTCGGACTAGCGGGAACACGAACTTACAATGAGCAGTTCTTC. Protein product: CASSFGLAGTRTYNEQFF.